This T cell receptor beta chain was sequenced in a study of blood T cell repertoires in COVID-19. On the study more broadly: T cells, B-cell-depleted T cells, or PBMCs provided the cDNA or gDNA that served as material.

Trimming removed 7 bases at V and 4 bases at J, with 13 bases between. The CDR3 is made up of 13 amino acids. Germline CDR1 reads LNHDA; CDR2 reads SQIVND (reference sequence). The Seattle patients, enrolled during active infection, were followed longitudinally. TCRdb keeps only in-frame clones here, not all; method: immunoSEQ multiplex PCR. The sample includes about 290,000 clones, roughly 90% of them seen just once. The chain links TRBV19 to TRBJ1-1; D is uncertain. The source material was peripheral blood. The TCR originated in a woman in her thirties with COVID-19, enrolled during active disease. The CDR3 here is CASKEADFTEAFF. The CDR3 DNA sequence: TGTGCCAGTAAGGAAGCAGACTTCACTGAAGCTTTCTTT.